This T cell receptor beta chain stems from a study of identical twins (dated by TCRdb to the mid-2010s). For the wider study: To test whether fetal clonotypes persist, the study used deep sequencing on TCR alpha and beta repertoires from monozygotic twins, unrelated adults of various ages, and cord blood. Replicate twin experiments were performed at different times using different library preparation protocols to rule out contamination. The study at large found these results: A weaker excess of twin sharing was found in beta out-of-frame sequences because the signal-to-noise ratio was lowered by fewer shared sequences. Compared with coincidental sharing between unrelated individuals, an excess of low generation-probability sequences was observed among out-of-frame TCR alpha sequences shared between twins. Out-of-frame TCR alpha sharing in monozygotic twins was systematically underestimated by recombination models, whereas sharing between unrelated individuals was in agreement with the recombination models. Invariant T cells such as MAIT and iNKT could partly confound zero-insertion analyses, though diverse VJ usage argued against this for most clonotypes. Fewer insertions were carried by abundant cord blood beta clonotypes; a weaker similar trend was observed in young adult naive repertoires, while no such trend was observed in memory repertoires. Because the same donors could not be followed over many years, conclusions were based on cross-sectional statistical analysis.

Its CDR3 holds 13 amino acids, cysteine through phenylalanine. CDR3 DNA only is kept here, 39 bases in frame from base 1. V is trimmed back by 3 bases and J by 9 bases, and the junction contains 5 bases that no gene match accounts for. Libraries were prepared through 5' RACE. The sequencer was an Illumina HiSeq 2000. Template switching added a universal primer binding site, and the final cDNA carried a unique molecular identifier that allowed TCR cDNA molecules to be counted accurately. Specific primers in the conserved constant-segment region were used to synthesize first-strand cDNA for the TCR alpha and beta chains. Each cDNA library was double barcoded, with a SMART-Mk sample barcode plus Illumina barcodes, to control for contamination. TruSeq adapter sequences along with Illumina sample barcodes were introduced in two successive PCR steps. The TCR alpha and beta cDNA libraries were sequenced on the Illumina HiSeq platform using custom primers. For the original study's pipeline: MiGEC was used to process raw reads and extract unique molecular identifiers, and MiXCR was used to find CDR3 positions. For each individual, recombination models were inferred using an EM algorithm with the repgenHMM and IGoR tools. Shared clonotypes were analyzed with the tcR package in R, and sharing was normalized by the product of cloneset sizes. To study raw recombination without the effects of thymic and clonal selection, out-of-frame nonproductive sequences were analyzed. In TCRdb, the public reads were trimmed at Q25 with fastp and aligned with MiXCR, with productive beta chains retained. Each CDR3 protein appears once, grouped with its most common genes and DNA. These V and J calls originate from TCRdb's pipeline instead of the authors' own analysis. This sample gives 420,000 or so distinct CDR3 sequences in total; 18% of them show up just once. The top ten clonotypes cover 12% of the sample.

Only healthy Caucasian donors were included. The study also sequenced three unrelated non-twin adults: a male aged 18 to 29, a male aged 50 to 59 and a female aged 50 to 59. Miltenyi CD45RO+ enrichment and human naive T-cell isolation kits were used to isolate memory (CD45RO+) and naive T cells from PBMC. This clonotype occurred many times. It has no known antigen specificity. Per-nucleotide qualities are absent, and no much larger clonotype sits a single base away. The chain is encoded by TRBV12-3 or TRBV12-4 joined to TRBJ1-2; a stretch of 9 junction bases matches TRBD1. The sequenced material came from naive T cells sorted from blood. Sample cell subset or site, as interpreted from the label and publication: cells isolated with a human naive T-cell isolation kit. The clonotype comes from a man aged 50 to 59 in good health. The CDR3 is CASSFRQGVRYTF. The DNA sequence is TGTGCCAGCAGTTTCCGACAGGGGGTTCGCTACACCTTC.